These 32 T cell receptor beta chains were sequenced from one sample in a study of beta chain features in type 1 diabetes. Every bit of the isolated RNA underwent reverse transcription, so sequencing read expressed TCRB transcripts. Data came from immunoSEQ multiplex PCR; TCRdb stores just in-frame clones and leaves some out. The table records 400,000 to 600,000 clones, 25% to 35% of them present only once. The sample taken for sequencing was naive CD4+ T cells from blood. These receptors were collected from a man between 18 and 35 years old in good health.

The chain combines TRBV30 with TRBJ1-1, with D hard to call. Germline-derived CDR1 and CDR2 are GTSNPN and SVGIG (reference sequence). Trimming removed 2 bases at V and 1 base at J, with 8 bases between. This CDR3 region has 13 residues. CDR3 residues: CAWSRLGNTEAFF. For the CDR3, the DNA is TGTGCCTGGAGTAGGCTGGGGAACACTGAAGCTTTCTTT.

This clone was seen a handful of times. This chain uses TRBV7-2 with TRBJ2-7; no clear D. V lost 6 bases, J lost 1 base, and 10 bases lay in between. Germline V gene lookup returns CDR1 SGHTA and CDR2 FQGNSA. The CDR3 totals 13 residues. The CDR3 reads CASSLSRSYEQYF. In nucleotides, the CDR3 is TGTGCCAGCAGTCTTTCTCGTTCCTACGAGCAGTACTTC.

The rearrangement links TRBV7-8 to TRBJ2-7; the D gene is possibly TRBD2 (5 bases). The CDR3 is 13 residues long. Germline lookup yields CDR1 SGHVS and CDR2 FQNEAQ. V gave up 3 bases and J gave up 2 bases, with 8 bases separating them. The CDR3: CASSFAAAYEQYF. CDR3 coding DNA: TGTGCCAGCAGCTTTGCAGCGGCCTACGAGCAGTACTTC.

The CDR3 sequence: CASSVGLAGVDEQFF. The CDR3 nucleotides read TGTGCCAGCAGTGTTGGACTAGCGGGAGTAGATGAGCAGTTCTTC. The genes are TRBV2 and TRBJ2-1; 13 nucleotides line up with TRBD2. CDR3 length equals 15 residues. CDR1 is SNHLY and CDR2 is FYNNEI in the germline V gene. After removal of 4 bases from V and 8 bases from J, the junction contained 5 bases not matched to a gene.

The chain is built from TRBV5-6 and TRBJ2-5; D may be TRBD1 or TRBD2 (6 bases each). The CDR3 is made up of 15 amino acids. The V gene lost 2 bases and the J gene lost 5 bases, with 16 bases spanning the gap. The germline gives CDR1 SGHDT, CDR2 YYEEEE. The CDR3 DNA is TGTGCCAGCAGCTTCTGGGGGGCGCTACAGGAGACCCAGTACTTC. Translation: CASSFWGALQETQYF.

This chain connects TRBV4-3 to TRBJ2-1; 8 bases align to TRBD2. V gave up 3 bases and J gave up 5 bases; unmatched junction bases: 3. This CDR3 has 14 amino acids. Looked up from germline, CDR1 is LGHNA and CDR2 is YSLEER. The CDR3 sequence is CASSQGGLDNEQFF. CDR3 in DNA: TGCGCCAGCAGCCAGGGGGGACTAGACAATGAGCAGTTCTTC.

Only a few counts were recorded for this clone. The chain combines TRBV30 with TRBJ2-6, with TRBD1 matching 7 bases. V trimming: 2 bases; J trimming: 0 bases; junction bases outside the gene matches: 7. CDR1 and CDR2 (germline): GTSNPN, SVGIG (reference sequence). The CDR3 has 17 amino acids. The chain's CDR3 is CAWSLRRGSSGANVLTF. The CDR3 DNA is TGTGCCTGGAGTCTCCGCAGGGGGAGCTCTGGGGCCAACGTCCTGACTTTC.

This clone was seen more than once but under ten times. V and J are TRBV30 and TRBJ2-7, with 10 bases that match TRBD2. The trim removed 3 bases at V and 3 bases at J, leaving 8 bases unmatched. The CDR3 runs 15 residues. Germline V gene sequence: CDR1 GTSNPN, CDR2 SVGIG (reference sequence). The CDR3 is CAWSSGTSDNYEQYF. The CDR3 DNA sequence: TGTGCCTGGAGCTCCGGGACTAGCGATAACTACGAGCAGTACTTC.

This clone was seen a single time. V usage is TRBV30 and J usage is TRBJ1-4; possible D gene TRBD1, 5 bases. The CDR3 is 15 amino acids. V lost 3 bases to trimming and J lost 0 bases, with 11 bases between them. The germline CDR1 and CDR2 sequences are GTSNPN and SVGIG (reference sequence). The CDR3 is CAWRTGGTTNEKLFF. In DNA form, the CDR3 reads TGTGCCTGGAGGACGGGGGGTACAACTAATGAAAAACTGTTTTTT.

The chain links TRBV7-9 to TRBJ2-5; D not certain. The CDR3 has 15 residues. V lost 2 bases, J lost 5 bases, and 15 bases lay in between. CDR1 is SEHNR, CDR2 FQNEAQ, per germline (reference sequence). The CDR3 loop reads CASSLLLVIRETQYF. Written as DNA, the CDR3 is TGTGCCAGCAGCTTACTGCTAGTGATTCGGGAGACCCAGTACTTC.

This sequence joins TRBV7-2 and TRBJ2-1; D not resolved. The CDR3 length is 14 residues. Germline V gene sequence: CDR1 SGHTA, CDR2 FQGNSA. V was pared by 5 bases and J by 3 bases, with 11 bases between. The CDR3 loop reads CASSPALLYNEQFF. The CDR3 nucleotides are TGTGCCAGCAGCCCGGCCCTCCTCTACAATGAGCAGTTCTTC.

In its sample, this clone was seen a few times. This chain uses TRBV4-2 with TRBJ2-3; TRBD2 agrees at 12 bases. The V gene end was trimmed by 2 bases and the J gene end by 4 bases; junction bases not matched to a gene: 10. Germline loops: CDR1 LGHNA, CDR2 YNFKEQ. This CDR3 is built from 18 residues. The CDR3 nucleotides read TGTGCCAGCAGCCAATCCGTGACTAGCGGGAGTGACGCAGATACGCAGTATTTT. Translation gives CASSQSVTSGSDADTQYF.

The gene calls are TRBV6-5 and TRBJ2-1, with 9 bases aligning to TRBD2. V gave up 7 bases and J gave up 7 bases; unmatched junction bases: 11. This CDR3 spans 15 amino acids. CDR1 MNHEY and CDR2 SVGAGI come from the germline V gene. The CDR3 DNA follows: TGTGCCAGCACCTCTAGCGGGGTACTCACGAATGAGCAGTTCTTC. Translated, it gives CASTSSGVLTNEQFF.

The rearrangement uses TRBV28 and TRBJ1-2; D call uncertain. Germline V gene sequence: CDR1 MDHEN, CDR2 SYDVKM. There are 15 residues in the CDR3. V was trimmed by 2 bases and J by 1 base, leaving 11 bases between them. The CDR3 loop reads CASSLGRQNNYGYTF. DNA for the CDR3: TGTGCCAGCAGTTTAGGCAGGCAGAATAACTATGGCTACACCTTC.

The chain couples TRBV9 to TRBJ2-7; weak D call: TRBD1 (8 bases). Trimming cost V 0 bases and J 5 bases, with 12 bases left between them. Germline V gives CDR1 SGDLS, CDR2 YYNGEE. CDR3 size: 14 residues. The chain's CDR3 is CASSVGQGRDEQYF. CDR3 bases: TGTGCCAGCAGCGTAGGACAGGGGAGGGACGAGCAGTACTTC.

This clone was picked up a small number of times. For the CDR3, the DNA is TGTGCCTGGGGGACAGAGAGCAATCAGCCCCAGCATTTT. Protein: CAWGTESNQPQHF. J is TRBJ1-5 and V is TRBV30; the match to TRBD1 covers 7 bases. Germline values: CDR1 GTSNPN, CDR2 SVGIG (reference sequence). V shed 5 bases, J shed 1 base, and the junction held 2 bases outside the gene matches. This CDR3 is 13 amino acids long.

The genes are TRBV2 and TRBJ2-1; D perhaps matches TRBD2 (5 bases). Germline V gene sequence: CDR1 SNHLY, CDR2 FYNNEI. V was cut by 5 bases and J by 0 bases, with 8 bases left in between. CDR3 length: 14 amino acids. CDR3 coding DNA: TGTGCCAGCAGTAGTGGGAGCTCCTACAATGAGCAGTTCTTC. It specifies CASSSGSSYNEQFF.

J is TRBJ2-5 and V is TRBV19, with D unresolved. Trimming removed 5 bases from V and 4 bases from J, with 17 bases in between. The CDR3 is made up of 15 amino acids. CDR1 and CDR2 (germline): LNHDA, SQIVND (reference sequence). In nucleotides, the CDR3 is TGTGCCAGTAGTTTGGGAAATCGTGCCGGAGAGACCCAGTACTTC. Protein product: CASSLGNRAGETQYF.

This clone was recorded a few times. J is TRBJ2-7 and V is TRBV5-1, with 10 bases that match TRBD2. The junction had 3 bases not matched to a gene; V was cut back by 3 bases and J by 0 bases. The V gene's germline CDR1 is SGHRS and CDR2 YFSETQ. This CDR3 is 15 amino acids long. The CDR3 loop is CASSYTSGVSYEQYF. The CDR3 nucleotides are TGCGCCAGCAGCTACACTAGCGGGGTCTCCTACGAGCAGTACTTC. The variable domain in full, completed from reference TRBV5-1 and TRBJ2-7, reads KAGVTQTPRYLIKTRGQQVTLSCSPISGHRSVSWYQQTPGQGLQFLFEYFSETQRNKGNFPGRFSGRQFSNSRSEMNVSTLELGDSALYLCASSYTSGVSYEQYFGPGTRLTVT.

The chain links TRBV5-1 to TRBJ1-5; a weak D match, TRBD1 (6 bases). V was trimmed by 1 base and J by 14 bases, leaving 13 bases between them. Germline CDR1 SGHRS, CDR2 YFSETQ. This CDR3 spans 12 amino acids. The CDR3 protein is CASSLTGWDKHF. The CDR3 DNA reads TGCGCCAGCAGCTTGACAGGGTGGGACAAGCATTTT.

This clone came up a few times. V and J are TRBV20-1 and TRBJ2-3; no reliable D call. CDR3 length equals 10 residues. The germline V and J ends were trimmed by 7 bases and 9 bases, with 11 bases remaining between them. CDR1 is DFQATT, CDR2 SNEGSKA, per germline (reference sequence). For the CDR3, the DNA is TGCAGTGGATCCGGGCTGACGCAGTATTTT. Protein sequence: CSGSGLTQYF.

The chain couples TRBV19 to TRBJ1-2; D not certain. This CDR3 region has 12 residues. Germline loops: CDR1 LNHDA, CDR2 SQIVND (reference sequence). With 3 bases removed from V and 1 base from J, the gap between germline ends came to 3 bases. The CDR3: CASSIVNYGYTF. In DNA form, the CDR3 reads TGTGCCAGTAGTATTGTTAACTATGGCTACACCTTC.

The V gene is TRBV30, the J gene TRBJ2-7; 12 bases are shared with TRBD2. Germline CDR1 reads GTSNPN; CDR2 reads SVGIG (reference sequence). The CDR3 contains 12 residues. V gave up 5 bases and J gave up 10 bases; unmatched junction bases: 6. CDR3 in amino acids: CAWCLAGGPQYF. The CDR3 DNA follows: TGTGCCTGGTGTCTAGCGGGAGGGCCCCAGTACTTC.

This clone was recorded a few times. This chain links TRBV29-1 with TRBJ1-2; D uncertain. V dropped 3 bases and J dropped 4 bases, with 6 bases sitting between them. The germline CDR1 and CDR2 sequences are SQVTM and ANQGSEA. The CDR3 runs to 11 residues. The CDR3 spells CSVEATYGYTF. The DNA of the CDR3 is TGCAGCGTTGAGGCTACCTATGGCTACACCTTC.

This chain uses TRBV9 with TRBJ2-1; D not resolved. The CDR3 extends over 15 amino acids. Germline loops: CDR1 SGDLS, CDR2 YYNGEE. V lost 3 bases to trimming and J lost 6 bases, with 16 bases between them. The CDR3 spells CASSARIAIRNEQFF. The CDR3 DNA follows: TGTGCCAGCAGCGCTCGGATAGCAATACGCAATGAGCAGTTCTTC.

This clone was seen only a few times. CDR3 amino acids: CASSSRTDTQYF. The CDR3 DNA sequence: TGTGCCAGCAGCTCCCGCACAGATACGCAGTATTTT. This chain uses TRBV11-2 with TRBJ2-3; D gene unclear. Trimming removed 4 bases from V and 1 base from J, with 3 bases in between. The CDR3 loop spans 12 amino acids. Germline V gene data show CDR1 as SGHAT and CDR2 as FQNNGV.

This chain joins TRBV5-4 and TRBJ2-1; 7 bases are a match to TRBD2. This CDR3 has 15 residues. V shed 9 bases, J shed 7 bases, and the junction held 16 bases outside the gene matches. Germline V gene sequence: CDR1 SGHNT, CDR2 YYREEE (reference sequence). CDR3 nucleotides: TGTGCCACCTCTACCGGCGGGGGAGGGCGTAATGAGCAGTTCTTC. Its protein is CATSTGGGGRNEQFF.

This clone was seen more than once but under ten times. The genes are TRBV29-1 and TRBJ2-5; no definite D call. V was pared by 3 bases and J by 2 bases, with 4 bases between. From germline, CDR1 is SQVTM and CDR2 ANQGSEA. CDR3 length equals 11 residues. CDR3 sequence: CSVERQETQYF. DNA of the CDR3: TGCAGCGTTGAGCGTCAAGAGACCCAGTACTTC.

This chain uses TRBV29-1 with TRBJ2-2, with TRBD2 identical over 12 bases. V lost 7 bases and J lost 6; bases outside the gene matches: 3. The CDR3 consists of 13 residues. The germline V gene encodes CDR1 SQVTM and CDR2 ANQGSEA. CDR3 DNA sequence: TGCAGCGCCTGGACTAGCGGGGCCGGGGAGCTGTTTTTT. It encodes CSAWTSGAGELFF.

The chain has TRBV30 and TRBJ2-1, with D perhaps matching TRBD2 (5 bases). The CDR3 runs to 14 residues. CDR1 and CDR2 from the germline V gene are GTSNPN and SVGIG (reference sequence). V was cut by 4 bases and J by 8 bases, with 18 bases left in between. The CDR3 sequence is CAWNPYSVRDEQFF. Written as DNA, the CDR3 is TGTGCCTGGAATCCGTATAGCGTTAGGGATGAGCAGTTCTTC.

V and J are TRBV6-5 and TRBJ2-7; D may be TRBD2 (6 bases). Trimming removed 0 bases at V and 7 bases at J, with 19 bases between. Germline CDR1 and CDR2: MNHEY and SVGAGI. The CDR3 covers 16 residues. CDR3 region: CASSYSMTSPVGEQYF. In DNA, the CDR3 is TGTGCCAGCAGTTACTCGATGACTAGTCCCGTCGGGGAGCAGTACTTC.

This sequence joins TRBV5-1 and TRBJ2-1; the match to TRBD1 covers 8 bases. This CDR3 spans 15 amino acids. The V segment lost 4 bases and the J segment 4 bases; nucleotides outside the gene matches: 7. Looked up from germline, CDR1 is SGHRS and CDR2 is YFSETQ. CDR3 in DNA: TGCGCCAGCAGCCCTAAGACAGGGGCTTACAATGAGCAGTTCTTC. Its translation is CASSPKTGAYNEQFF.